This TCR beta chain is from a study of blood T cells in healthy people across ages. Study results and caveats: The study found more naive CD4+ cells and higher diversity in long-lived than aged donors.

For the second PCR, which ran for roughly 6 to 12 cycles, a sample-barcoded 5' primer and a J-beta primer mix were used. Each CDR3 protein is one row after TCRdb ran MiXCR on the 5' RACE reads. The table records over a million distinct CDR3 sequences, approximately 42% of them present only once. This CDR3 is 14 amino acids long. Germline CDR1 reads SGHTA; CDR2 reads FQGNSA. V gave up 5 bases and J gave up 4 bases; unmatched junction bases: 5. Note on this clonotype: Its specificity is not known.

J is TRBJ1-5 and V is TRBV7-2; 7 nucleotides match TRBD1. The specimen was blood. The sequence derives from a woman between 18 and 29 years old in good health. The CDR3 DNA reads TGTGCCAGCAGCGAAGACAGGGAGAATCAGCCCCAGCATTTT. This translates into CASSEDRENQPQHF.